This passage covers 24 T cell receptor beta chains from one sample sequenced in a study of a mutant IDH1 vaccine in newly diagnosed glioma (dated by TCRdb to about 2021). The sample's time point label, in plain terms: week 5, during vaccination. A 20-mer mutant IDH1 peptide at 300 micrograms in Montanide made up each vaccine dose, which was injected subcutaneously together with topical imiquimod. These receptors' antigens are unknown. Library creation used the immunoSEQ multiplex PCR assay. The immuneACCESS repertoire file appears here via TCRdb, limited to in-frame rearrangements. These files lack a portion of the clones; in checked studies, under half of the deficit traces to unresolved V genes, and the cause of the others is not known. In this sample the table shows about 28,000 clones, around 89% of which occur a single time. Roughly a fifth of the sample lies in the top ten. Sequencing was performed on PBMCs, taken from a glioma patient whose treatment included an IDH1 peptide vaccine. The receptors shown here come from a man younger than 30 with glioma.

The CDR3 DNA reads as TGTGCCAGCAGCTTTCACGACGGATCCTACGAGCAGTACTTC. Translated: CASSFHDGSYEQYF. V and J are TRBV11-1 and TRBJ2-5; D not certain. The J call could be wrong; TRBJ2-7 is a better fit for the DNA end. The CDR3 spans 14 residues. In germline, CDR1 is SGHAT, CDR2 FQDESV (reference sequence).

J is TRBJ1-2 and V is TRBV27, with D possibly matching TRBD1 (5 bases). CDR3 length equals 15 residues. V lost 2 bases to trimming and J lost 6 bases, with 16 bases between them. Per germline, CDR1 MNHEY and CDR2 SMNVEV (reference sequence). The DNA for the CDR3 is TGTGCCAGCAGTTTAATGTTTTCGGGAGGGGATGGCTACACCTTC. Translation: CASSLMFSGGDGYTF.

The rearrangement links TRBV25-1 to TRBJ2-7, with unresolved D. This CDR3 has 11 residues. V dropped 1 base and J dropped 4 bases, with 2 bases sitting between them. Germline V gives CDR1 MGHDK, CDR2 SYGVNS. The CDR3 DNA follows: TGTGCCAGCAGTGAATCGTACGAGCAGTACTTC. Translated: CASSESYEQYF.

The V gene is TRBV6-6, the J gene TRBJ2-2; 7 bases map to TRBD1. This CDR3 is built from 15 residues. Germline values: CDR1 MNHNY, CDR2 SVGAGI (reference sequence). Trimming at V came to 8 bases and at J to 6 bases, leaving 12 bases not matched to a gene. CDR3 loop: CASGITRDSAGELFF. The CDR3 DNA is TGTGCCAGCGGTATAACCAGGGACAGCGCCGGGGAGCTGTTTTTT.

This clone appeared once. This chain connects TRBV5-1 to TRBJ1-2, with D possibly being TRBD1 (5 bases). The CDR3 totals 15 residues. The germline CDR1 and CDR2 sequences are SGHRS and YFSETQ. V gave up 4 bases and J gave up 6 bases, with 19 bases separating them. CDR3 nucleotides: TGCGCCAGCAGCGGGACCGGACCCTTGATCGATGGCTACACCTTC. Its protein is CASSGTGPLIDGYTF.

V usage is TRBV7-9 and J usage is TRBJ2-3, with a weak D call TRBD2 (5 bases). The V gene lost 7 bases and the J gene lost 0 bases, with 20 bases spanning the gap. The CDR3 totals 17 residues. Per germline, CDR1 SEHNR and CDR2 FQNEAQ (reference sequence). For the CDR3, the DNA is TGTGCCAGCAACCGGGGAATCGCGGTTACTAGCACAGATACGCAGTATTTT. This codes for CASNRGIAVTSTDTQYF. Supplemented by reference TRBV7-9 and TRBJ2-3, the full variable domain reads DTGVSQNPRHKITKRGQNVTFRCDPISEHNRLYWYRQTLGQGPEFLTYFQNEAQLEKSRLLSDRFSAERPKGSFSTLEIQRTEQGDSAMYLCASNRGIAVTSTDTQYFGPGTRLTVL.

The chain employs TRBV2 and TRBJ1-5, with D maybe TRBD1 (6 bases). CDR1 and CDR2 from the germline V gene are SNHLY and FYNNEI. CDR3 length: 15 residues. V gave up 8 bases and J gave up 6 bases, with 20 bases separating them. CDR3 in DNA: TGTGCCAGCGCAGAATGGGGGGCTGAAGGTCAGCCCCAGCATTTT. Its protein is CASAEWGAEGQPQHF.

The chain has TRBV29-1 and TRBJ1-1; a weak D match, TRBD1 (5 bases). Trimming cost V 3 bases and J 7 bases, with 24 bases left between them. CDR1 SQVTM and CDR2 ANQGSEA come from the germline V gene. The CDR3 extends over 16 amino acids. The CDR3 nucleotides read TGCAGCGTTGAGTATCCGGGGCACCGGGGGGGGGTTGAAGCTTTCTTT. Its translation is CSVEYPGHRGGVEAFF.

The V and J genes are TRBV27 and TRBJ2-3; 12 positions agree with TRBD2. Germline CDR1 reads MNHEY; CDR2 reads SMNVEV (reference sequence). This CDR3 has 14 amino acids. The junction had 8 bases not matched to a gene; V was cut back by 10 bases and J by 6 bases. The CDR3 protein is CATQGLAGGDTQYF. CDR3 DNA: TGTGCCACCCAGGGACTAGCGGGCGGTGATACGCAGTATTTT.

This clone was seen a few times. V usage is TRBV15 and J usage is TRBJ2-6; D tentatively reads TRBD1 or TRBD2 (5 bases each). The V end lost 0 bases, the J end lost 0 bases, and 6 bases lay between the germline ends. The CDR3 is made up of 16 amino acids. Germline lookup yields CDR1 LNHNV and CDR2 YYDKDF (reference sequence). The CDR3 nucleotides are TGTGCCACCAGCAGAGAGAGGGGCTCTGGGGCCAACGTCCTGACTTTC. Translating gives CATSRERGSGANVLTF.

The chain uses TRBV4-2 and TRBJ2-7; D is uncertain. Trimming removed 3 bases from V and 6 bases from J, with 9 bases in between. The CDR3 is made up of 12 amino acids. Looked up from germline, CDR1 is LGHNA and CDR2 is YNFKEQ. The CDR3 spells CASSQSVTEQYF. DNA for the CDR3: TGTGCCAGCAGCCAGAGTGTTACCGAGCAGTACTTC.

The genes are TRBV7-9 and TRBJ2-7; D gene unclear. The CDR3 contains 16 residues. Trimming left V 0 bases short and J 0 bases short, with 12 bases between. From germline, CDR1 is SEHNR and CDR2 FQNEAQ (reference sequence). Here the CDR3 reads CASSLATMPSSYEQYF. The CDR3 DNA follows: TGTGCCAGCAGCTTAGCGACCATGCCGAGCTCCTACGAGCAGTACTTC.

V and J are TRBV29-1 and TRBJ2-5, with TRBD2 matching over 9 bases. V shed 1 base and J 4 bases; nucleotides not matched to a gene: 4. The CDR3 is 14 residues long. Germline V gives CDR1 SQVTM, CDR2 ANQGSEA. The CDR3 DNA reads as TGCAGCGTTGAAGTAGCGGGAGAGGGAGAGACCCAGTACTTC. Residues: CSVEVAGEGETQYF.

This chain uses TRBV4-1 with TRBJ1-2, with D possibly matching TRBD1 (5 bases). This CDR3 is built from 12 residues. Trimming took 4 bases from V and 8 from J, leaving 11 bases between them. Looked up from germline, CDR1 is MGHRA and CDR2 is YSYEKL. CDR3: CASSRPGPGYTF. CDR3 DNA sequence: TGCGCCAGCAGCCGCCCGGGGCCCGGCTACACCTTC.

The chain combines TRBV5-1 with TRBJ2-5; 14 nucleotides match TRBD2. The CDR3 spans 16 residues. Per the germline V gene, CDR1 is SGHRS and CDR2 is YFSETQ. Trimming took 4 bases from V and 5 from J; bases not matched to a gene: 7. The CDR3 reads CASSPGTSGSGETQYF. Here the CDR3 DNA reads TGCGCCAGCAGCCCTGGGACTAGCGGGAGCGGTGAGACCCAGTACTTC.

The chain links TRBV4-3 to TRBJ1-2, with unresolved D. This CDR3 is 14 amino acids long. Germline assignment: CDR1 LGHNA and CDR2 YSLEER. V shed 0 bases and J shed 8 bases, with 13 bases lying between them. The CDR3 DNA is TGCGCCAGCAGCCAAGATCGAATGGTCTGGGGCTACACCTTC. This encodes CASSQDRMVWGYTF.

The chain combines TRBV30 with TRBJ1-1; D uncertain. The germline gives CDR1 GTSNPN, CDR2 SVGIG (reference sequence). This CDR3 has 14 amino acids. With 0 bases removed from V and 4 bases from J, the gap between germline ends came to 12 bases. The CDR3 sequence: CAWSVKALSTEAFF. CDR3 coding DNA: TGTGCCTGGAGTGTTAAGGCTTTGAGCACTGAAGCTTTCTTT. Based on the CDR3 plus reference TRBV30 and TRBJ1-1, the full variable domain is SQTIHQWPATLVQPVGSPLSLECTVEGTSNPNLYWYRQAAGRGLQLLFYSVGIGQISSEVPQNLSASRPQDRQFILSSKKLLLSDSGFYLCAWSVKALSTEAFFGQGTRLTVV.

V usage is TRBV28 and J usage is TRBJ2-7, with 10 bases fitting TRBD1. The CDR3 covers 16 residues. After removal of 1 base from V and 3 bases from J, the junction contained 6 bases not matched to a gene. Germline V gene lookup returns CDR1 MDHEN and CDR2 SYDVKM. The DNA for the CDR3 is TGTGCCAGCAGTTTATCCGGGACAGGGGTGATCTACGAGCAGTACTTC. Protein product: CASSLSGTGVIYEQYF.

The rearrangement links TRBV19 to TRBJ1-5; D may be TRBD1 (5 bases). Germline V lookup: CDR1 LNHDA, CDR2 SQIVND (reference sequence). Trimming left V 5 bases short and J 2 bases short, with 16 bases between. The CDR3 consists of 16 residues. The CDR3 sequence is CASSPPHRSGNQPQHF. The CDR3 DNA follows: TGTGCCAGTAGTCCACCTCACAGGTCCGGCAATCAGCCCCAGCATTTT.

This clone was counted a single time. V and J are TRBV4-2 and TRBJ2-7; D gene ambiguous. This CDR3 is 14 amino acids long. V shed 1 base and J shed 2 bases, with 9 bases lying between them. Germline lookup yields CDR1 LGHNA and CDR2 YNFKEQ. Here the CDR3 reads CASSQGVRTYEQYF. DNA for the CDR3: TGTGCCAGCAGCCAAGGGGTAAGGACCTACGAGCAGTACTTC.

The CDR3 DNA sequence: TGCGCCAGCAGCCGGGACAGGGCATACAATGAGCAGTTCTTC. Encoded protein: CASSRDRAYNEQFF. The V gene is TRBV4-1, the J gene TRBJ2-1; 9 bases are shared with TRBD1. This CDR3 comprises 14 residues. CDR1 is MGHRA and CDR2 is YSYEKL in the germline V gene. The J segment lost 4 bases and the V segment lost 4 bases, leaving 2 bases of the junction unmatched.

This chain connects TRBV4-1 to TRBJ2-3, with D maybe TRBD1 (5 bases). Germline CDR1 and CDR2: MGHRA and YSYEKL. The CDR3 is 15 residues long. Trimming shortened V by 0 bases and J by 6 bases, and 13 bases separated the two germline ends. The CDR3 region is CASSQDGSSGDTQYF. As DNA, the CDR3 is TGCGCCAGCAGCCAAGACGGATCTTCAGGGGATACGCAGTATTTT.

This clone has only one observation. The chain combines TRBV25-1 with TRBJ1-1; 8 nucleotides line up with TRBD1. The CDR3 has 13 residues. Germline CDR1 is MGHDK and CDR2 is SYGVNS. V lost 4 bases to trimming and J lost 8 bases; unmatched junction nucleotides: 6. The CDR3 protein is CASSGTGRSEAFF. CDR3 sequence (DNA): TGTGCCAGCAGTGGGACAGGGAGGTCCGAAGCTTTCTTT.

The chain uses TRBV9 and TRBJ2-3; TRBD2 matches 15 bases. The CDR3 sequence is 16 residues long. The V gene end was trimmed by 3 bases and the J gene end by 6 bases; junction bases not matched to a gene: 5. CDR1 is SGDLS and CDR2 is YYNGEE in the germline V gene. CDR3 residues: CASSGGTSGRPDTQYF. The CDR3 DNA reads as TGTGCCAGCAGCGGTGGGACTAGCGGGAGGCCGGATACGCAGTATTTT.